This T cell receptor (beta chain) was documented in a study of blood T cells in healthy people across ages. The CDR3 runs to 14 residues. V was clipped by 3 bases and J by 3 bases, with 12 bases between them. Looked up from germline, CDR1 is SGHAT and CDR2 is FQNNGV. Overall study findings and caveats: Donors of long life had a larger count of naive CD4+ cells and greater diversity than aged donors. Diversity estimated from one million T cells was considered an underestimate.

This clonotype occurred many times. Its antigen is as yet unknown. In terms of origin and age, donors were healthy Caucasian individuals from Russia aged 6 to 90. Through a sample-barcoded 5' primer and a J-beta primer mix, a second PCR was run for roughly 6 to 11 cycles. A tag from a template-switch adaptor with 12 random nucleotides marked each cDNA molecule. TCRdb reprocessed the 5' RACE reads via MiXCR and lists one record per CDR3 protein. The sample includes 850,000 or so distinct CDR3 sequences, under 35% of them seen just once. The source is a woman older than 75 in good health. This chain uses TRBV11-2 with TRBJ2-7; the D gene is possibly TRBD2 (6 bases). Specimen: blood. CDR3 nucleotide sequence: TGTGCCAGCAGCTTTCCCAGGAGGGACTACGAGCAGTACTTC. This codes for CASSFPRRDYEQYF. Full variable domain (rest looked up from reference TRBV11-2 and TRBJ2-7): EAGVAQSPRYKIIEKRQSVAFWCNPISGHATLYWYQQILGQGPKLLIQFQNNGVVDDSQLPKDRFSAERLKGVDSTLKIQPAKLEDSAVYLCASSFPRRDYEQYFGPGTRLTVT.